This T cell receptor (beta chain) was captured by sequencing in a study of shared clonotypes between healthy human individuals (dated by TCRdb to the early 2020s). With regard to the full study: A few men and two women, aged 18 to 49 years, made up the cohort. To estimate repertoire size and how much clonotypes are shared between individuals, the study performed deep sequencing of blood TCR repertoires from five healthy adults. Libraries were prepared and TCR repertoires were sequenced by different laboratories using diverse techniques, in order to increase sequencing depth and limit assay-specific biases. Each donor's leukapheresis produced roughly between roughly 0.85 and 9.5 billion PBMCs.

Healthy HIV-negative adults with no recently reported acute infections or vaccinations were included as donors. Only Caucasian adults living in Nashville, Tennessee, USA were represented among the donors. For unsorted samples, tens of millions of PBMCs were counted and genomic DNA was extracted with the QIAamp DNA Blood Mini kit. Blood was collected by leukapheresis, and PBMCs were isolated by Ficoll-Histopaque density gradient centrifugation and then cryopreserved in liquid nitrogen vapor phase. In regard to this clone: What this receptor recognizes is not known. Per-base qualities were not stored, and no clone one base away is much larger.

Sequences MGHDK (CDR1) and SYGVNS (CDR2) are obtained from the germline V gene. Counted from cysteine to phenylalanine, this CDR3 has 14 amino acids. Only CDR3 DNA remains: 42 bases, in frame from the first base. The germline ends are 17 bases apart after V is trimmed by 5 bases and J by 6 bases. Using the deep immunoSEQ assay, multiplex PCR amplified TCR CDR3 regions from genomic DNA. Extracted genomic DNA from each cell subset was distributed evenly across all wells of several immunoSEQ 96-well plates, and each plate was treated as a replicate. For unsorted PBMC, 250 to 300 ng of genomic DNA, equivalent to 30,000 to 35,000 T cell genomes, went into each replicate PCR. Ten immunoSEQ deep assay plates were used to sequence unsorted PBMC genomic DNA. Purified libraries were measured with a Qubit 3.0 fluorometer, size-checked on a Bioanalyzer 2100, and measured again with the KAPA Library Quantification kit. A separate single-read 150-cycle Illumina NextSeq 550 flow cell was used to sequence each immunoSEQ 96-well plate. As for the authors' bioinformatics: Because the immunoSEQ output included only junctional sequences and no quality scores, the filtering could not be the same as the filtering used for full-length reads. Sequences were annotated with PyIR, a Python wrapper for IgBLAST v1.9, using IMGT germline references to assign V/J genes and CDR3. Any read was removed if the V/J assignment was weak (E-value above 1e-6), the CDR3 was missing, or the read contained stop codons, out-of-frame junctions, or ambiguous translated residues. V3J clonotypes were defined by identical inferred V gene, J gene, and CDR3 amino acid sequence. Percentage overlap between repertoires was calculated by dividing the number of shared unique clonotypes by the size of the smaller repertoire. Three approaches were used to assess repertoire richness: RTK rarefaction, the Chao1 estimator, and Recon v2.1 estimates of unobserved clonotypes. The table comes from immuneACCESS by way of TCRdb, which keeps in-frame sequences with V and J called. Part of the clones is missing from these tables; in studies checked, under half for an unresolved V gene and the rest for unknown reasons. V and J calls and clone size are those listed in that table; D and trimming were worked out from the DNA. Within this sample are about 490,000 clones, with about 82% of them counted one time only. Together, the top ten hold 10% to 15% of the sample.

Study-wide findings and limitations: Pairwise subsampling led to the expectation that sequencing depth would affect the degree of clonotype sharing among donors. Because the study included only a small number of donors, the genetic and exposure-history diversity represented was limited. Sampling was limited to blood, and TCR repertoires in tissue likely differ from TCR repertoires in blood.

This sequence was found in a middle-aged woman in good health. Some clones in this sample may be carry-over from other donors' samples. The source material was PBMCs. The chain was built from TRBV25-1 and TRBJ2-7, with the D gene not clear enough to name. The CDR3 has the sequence CASSREIGSGEQYF. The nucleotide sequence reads TGTGCCAGCAGTAGGGAAATTGGGTCTGGCGAGCAGTACTTC.